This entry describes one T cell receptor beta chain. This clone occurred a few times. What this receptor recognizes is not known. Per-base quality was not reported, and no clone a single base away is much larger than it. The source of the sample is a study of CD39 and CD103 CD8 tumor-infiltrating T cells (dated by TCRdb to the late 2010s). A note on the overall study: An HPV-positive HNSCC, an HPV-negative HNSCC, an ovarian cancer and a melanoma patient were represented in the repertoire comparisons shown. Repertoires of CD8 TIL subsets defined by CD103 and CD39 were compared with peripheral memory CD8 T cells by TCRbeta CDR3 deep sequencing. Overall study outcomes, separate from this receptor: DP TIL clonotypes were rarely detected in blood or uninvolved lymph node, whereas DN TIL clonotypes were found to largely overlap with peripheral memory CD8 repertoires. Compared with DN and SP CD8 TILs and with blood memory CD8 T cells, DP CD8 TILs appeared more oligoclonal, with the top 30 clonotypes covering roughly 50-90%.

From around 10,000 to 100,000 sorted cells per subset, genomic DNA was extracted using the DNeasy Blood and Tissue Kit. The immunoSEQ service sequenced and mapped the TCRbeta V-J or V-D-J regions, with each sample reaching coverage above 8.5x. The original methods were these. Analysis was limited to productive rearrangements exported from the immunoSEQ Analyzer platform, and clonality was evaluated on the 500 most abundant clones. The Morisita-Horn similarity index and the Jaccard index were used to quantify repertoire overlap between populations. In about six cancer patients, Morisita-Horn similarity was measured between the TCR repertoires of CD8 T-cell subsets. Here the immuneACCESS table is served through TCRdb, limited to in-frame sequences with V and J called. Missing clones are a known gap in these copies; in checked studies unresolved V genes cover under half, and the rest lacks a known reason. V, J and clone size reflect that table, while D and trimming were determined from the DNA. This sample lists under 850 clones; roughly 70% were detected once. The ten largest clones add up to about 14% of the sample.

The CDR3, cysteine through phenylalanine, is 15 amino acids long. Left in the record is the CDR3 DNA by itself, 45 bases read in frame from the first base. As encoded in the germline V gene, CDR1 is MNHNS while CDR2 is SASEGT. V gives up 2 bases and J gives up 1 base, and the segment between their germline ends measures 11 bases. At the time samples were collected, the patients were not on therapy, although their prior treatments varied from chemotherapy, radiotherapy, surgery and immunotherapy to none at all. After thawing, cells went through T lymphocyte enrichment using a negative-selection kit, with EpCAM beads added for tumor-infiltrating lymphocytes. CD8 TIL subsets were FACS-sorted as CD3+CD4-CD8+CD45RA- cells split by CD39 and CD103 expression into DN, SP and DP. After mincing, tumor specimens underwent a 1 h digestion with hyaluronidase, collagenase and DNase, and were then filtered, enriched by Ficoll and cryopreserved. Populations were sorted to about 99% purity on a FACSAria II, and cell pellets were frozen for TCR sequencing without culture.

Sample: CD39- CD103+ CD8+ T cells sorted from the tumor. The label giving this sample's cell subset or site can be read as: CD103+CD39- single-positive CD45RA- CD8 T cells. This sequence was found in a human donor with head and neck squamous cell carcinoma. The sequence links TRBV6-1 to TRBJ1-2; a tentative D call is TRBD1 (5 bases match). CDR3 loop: CASSEWAGSNYGYTF. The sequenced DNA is TGTGCCAGCAGTGAATGGGCAGGGAGTAACTATGGCTACACCTTC.